This TCR beta chain comes out of a study of OX40 agonist ivuxolimab in advanced cancers. About the research overall: Patients were infused with ivuxolimab every 2 weeks at 0.01 to 10 mg/kg.

Clones were read by immunoSEQ multiplex PCR, and TCRdb kept only the in-frame ones, dropping some. The sample consists of tens of thousands of clones, approximately 83% of them appearing once. This clone was seen more than once but under ten times. CDR1 and CDR2 (germline): LGHNA, YSLEER. There are 16 residues in the CDR3. V lost 0 bases and J lost 4, with 12 bases in between. The sample in question was CD4+ or CD8+ T cells sorted from blood, obtained in a trial of the OX40 agonist ivuxolimab. The source of this sequence is an adult with an advanced solid tumor such as melanoma, head and neck, liver or kidney cancer. The chain is built from TRBV4-3 and TRBJ2-2, with a weak D call TRBD1 (6 bases). CDR3 sequence (DNA): TGCGCCAGCAGCCAAGAAAACAGGGAAGGCACCGGGGAGCTGTTTTTT. It specifies CASSQENREGTGELFF.